A selection of T cell receptor beta chains follows, all from one sample in a study of vaccination effects on CD4 cells after COVID-19. No antigen has been identified for these receptors. Generated by immunoSEQ multiplex PCR, the TCRdb table keeps only in-frame clones and is missing some. Among more than 40,000 clones listed, 76% were seen once. The sequencing used CD4+ T cells from PBMCs cultured without peptide, collected before COVID-19 vaccination. The receptors shown here come from a human donor who had a prior SARS-CoV-2 infection. Each CDR3 is given with its conserved first and last residue. Fields, in order: V gene, CDR3 protein.

>TRBV7-2
CASSLGPGADYGYTF
>TRBV24-1
CATSDFGPGEYTGELFF
>TRBV30
CAWSKTSGRIYEQYF
>TRBV27
CASSKFRDRGGTEAFF
>TRBV5-4
CASSLVASTDTQYF
>TRBV18
CASFSSRSSYNEQFF
>TRBV7-2
CASSLHGGAYADTQYF
>TRBV5-6
CASSSPERGSNQPQHF
>TRBV10-3
CAISADRINEKLFF
>TRBV18
CASSPDGAFDSPLHF
>TRBV5-1
CASMLHGNEQFF
>TRBV10-3
CATSGRSIIYPYNEQFF
>TRBV15
CATSRGRTGNEQYF
>TRBV4-1
CASKPKDFPPNTGELFF
>TRBV7-2
CASAYGTGLNEQYF
>TRBV18
CASSRGPGQGANFAYEQYF
>TRBV15
CATSKAEHQNQPQHF
>TRBV5-1
CASSLGPSGGNTGELFF
>TRBV2
CASRGPDRPLIYGYTF
>TRBV5-5
CASSWGPGHTNSPLHF
>TRBV6-1
CASSERVSGANVLTF
>TRBV6-5
CASSPSDRGGGIQYF
>TRBV29-1
CSVEDQGGYGYTF
>TRBV5-5
CASSLQKNTENIQYF
>TRBV5-4
CASNLAGGNAGELFF
>TRBV29-1
CSAAPGVTETQYF